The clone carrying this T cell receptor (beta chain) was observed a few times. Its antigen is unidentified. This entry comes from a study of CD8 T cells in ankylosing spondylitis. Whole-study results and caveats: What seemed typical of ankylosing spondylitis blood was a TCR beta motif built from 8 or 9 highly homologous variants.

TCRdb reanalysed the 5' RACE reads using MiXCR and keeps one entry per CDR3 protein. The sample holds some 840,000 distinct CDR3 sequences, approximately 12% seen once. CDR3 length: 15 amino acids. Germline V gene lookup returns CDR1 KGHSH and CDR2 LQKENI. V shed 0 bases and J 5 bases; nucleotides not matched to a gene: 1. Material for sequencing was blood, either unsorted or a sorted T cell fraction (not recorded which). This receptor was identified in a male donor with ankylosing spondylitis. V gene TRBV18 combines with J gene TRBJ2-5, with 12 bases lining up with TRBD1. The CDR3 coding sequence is TGTGCCAGCTCACCACCCGGGACAGGGGGCGAGACCCAGTACTTC. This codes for CASSPPGTGGETQYF.